The 26 T cell receptor beta chains reported below all come from one sample, sequenced in a study of PD-1 blockade in classical Hodgkin lymphoma. The sample's time point: cycle 4 day 1 (C4D1), after more than five weeks of nivolumab. With no exception, relapse followed autologous stem cell transplantation in all patients, and brentuximab vedotin exposure varied. The repertoire was sequenced with immunoSEQ multiplex PCR; TCRdb's copy has only in-frame clones and lacks some. The sample holds over 85,000 clones, around nine tenths seen once. Sequenced material: peripheral blood mononuclear cells (PBMCs), taken before the fourth cycle of nivolumab. These receptors all stem from a human donor with classical Hodgkin lymphoma.

The gene calls are TRBV11-2 and TRBJ1-3, with TRBD1 identical over 7 bases. Germline lookup yields CDR1 SGHAT and CDR2 FQNNGV. V was pared by 3 bases and J by 0 bases, with 8 bases of the junction left unmatched. The CDR3 runs 17 residues. CDR3 residues: CASSLLTGSISGNTIYF. Here the CDR3 DNA reads TGTGCCAGCAGCTTGTTGACAGGGTCGATCTCTGGAAACACCATATATTTT.

This clone occurred once. V is TRBV7-3 and J is TRBJ2-6, with D possibly matching TRBD1 (6 bases). This CDR3 has 16 residues. Trimming took off 3 bases at V and 4 bases at J, with 13 bases between the two ends. Per germline, CDR1 SGHTA and CDR2 FQGTGA. The CDR3 DNA follows: TGTGCCAGCAGCTTCCCTCAGGGGTCCGGGGCCAACGTCCTGACTTTC. Translating gives CASSFPQGSGANVLTF.

The chain combines TRBV7-2 with TRBJ1-5; possible D gene TRBD1, 5 bases. The CDR3 totals 15 residues. Trimming pared 4 bases from V and 0 bases from J, leaving 10 bases between. Per the germline V gene, CDR1 is SGHTA and CDR2 is FQGNSA. The CDR3 region is CASSWAGGSNQPQHF. DNA of the CDR3: TGTGCCAGCAGCTGGGCCGGGGGTAGCAATCAGCCCCAGCATTTT.

The chain links TRBV11-3 to TRBJ1-1; D not certain. From germline, CDR1 is SGHNT and CDR2 YENEEA. CDR3 length: 13 residues. With 3 bases removed from V and 3 bases from J, the gap between germline ends came to 8 bases. The CDR3 bases are TGTGCCAGCAGCTTTAATGAGGACACTGAAGCTTTCTTT. Translation: CASSFNEDTEAFF.

The V and J genes are TRBV27 and TRBJ2-5; TRBD1 matches 9 bases. V shed 3 bases, J shed 2 bases, and the junction held 7 bases outside the gene matches. This CDR3 comprises 16 residues. The germline gives CDR1 MNHEY, CDR2 SMNVEV (reference sequence). The CDR3 protein is CASSFGTGSLQETQYF. In nucleotides, the CDR3 is TGTGCCAGCAGTTTTGGGACAGGGTCTTTACAAGAGACCCAGTACTTC.

This chain links TRBV7-6 with TRBJ2-5; 8 bases are a match to TRBD2. Trimming removed 2 bases from V and 9 bases from J; junction bases left unmatched: 11. The CDR3 is made up of 15 amino acids. Germline CDR1 reads SGHVS; CDR2 reads FNYEAQ. CDR3 protein: CASSLRIGGEGAQYF. The CDR3 DNA is TGTGCCAGCAGCTTAAGAATCGGGGGGGAAGGGGCCCAGTACTTC.

The rearrangement links TRBV4-3 to TRBJ2-7, with 8 bases fitting TRBD1. The germline V gene has CDR1 LGHNA and CDR2 YSLEER. The CDR3 has 17 amino acids. J gave up 6 bases and V 3 bases, and 16 bases lay outside the gene matches. The CDR3 reads CASSQDRSEWDRREQYF. For the CDR3, the DNA is TGCGCCAGCAGCCAGGATAGGTCCGAGTGGGACAGGCGCGAGCAGTACTTC.

The chain couples TRBV5-5 to TRBJ1-2; D unresolved. The V end lost 2 bases, the J end lost 4 bases, and 9 bases lay between the germline ends. The CDR3 is 13 residues long. Germline V gives CDR1 SGHKS, CDR2 YYEKEE (reference sequence). The CDR3 region is CASSFGSTYGYTF. CDR3 DNA: TGTGCCAGCAGCTTCGGGAGCACCTATGGCTACACCTTC.

The CDR3 coding sequence is TGTGCCAGCAGCTTGGACAGCTACGAAAAACTGTTTTTT. Encoded protein: CASSLDSYEKLFF. V gene TRBV11-1 combines with J gene TRBJ1-4, with D perhaps matching TRBD1 (6 bases). CDR1 SGHAT and CDR2 FQDESV come from the germline V gene (reference sequence). Trimming pared 3 bases from V and 8 bases from J, leaving 10 bases between. This CDR3 has 13 residues.

The chain carries TRBV6-5 and TRBJ2-3, with D possibly being TRBD2 (6 bases). Trimming removed 0 bases at V and 6 bases at J, with 7 bases between. Germline V gene lookup returns CDR1 MNHEY and CDR2 SVGAGI. The CDR3 totals 13 residues. The CDR3, as DNA: TGTGCCAGCAGTTACTCCGGAGGGGATACGCAGTATTTT. Protein: CASSYSGGDTQYF.

The rearrangement uses TRBV10-3 and TRBJ1-5; 7 nucleotides match TRBD1. Germline V gene sequence: CDR1 ENHRY, CDR2 SYGVKD. V dropped 0 bases and J dropped 7; count of bases not matched to a gene: 9. The CDR3 consists of 16 residues. DNA of the CDR3: TGTGCCATCAGTGAGTCCGGGCCCCAGGGGGAACAGCCCCAGCATTTT. This sequence encodes CAISESGPQGEQPQHF.

This rearrangement joins TRBV28 to TRBJ2-3; 8 positions match TRBD1. With 10 bases clipped from V and 5 bases from J, the junction kept 8 bases outside the gene matches. CDR1 is MDHEN and CDR2 is SYDVKM in the germline V gene. The CDR3 runs 13 residues. The DNA for the CDR3 is TGTGCCACCAGGCGCAGGGGGCAAGATACGCAGTATTTT. Translated: CATRRRGQDTQYF.

This clone was detected a few times. At one end the junction does not follow the germline gene, possibly because of a read error. The chain carries TRBV13 and TRBJ1-1; 8 nucleotides agree with TRBD1. The CDR3 totals 16 residues. The V gene's germline CDR1 is PRHDT and CDR2 FYEKMQ (reference sequence). CDR3 region: CASSLSRGQVKTEAFF. The CDR3 DNA follows: TGTGCCAGCAGCTTAAGTAGGGGACAGGTGAAAACTGAAGCTTTCTTT.

The genes are TRBV29-1 and TRBJ2-3; 8 bases map to TRBD2. Germline V CDR1 and CDR2: SQVTM, ANQGSEA. Germline trimming cut 6 bases from V and 2 bases from J; bases unmatched to any gene: 7. This CDR3 spans 14 amino acids. CDR3 residues: CSVALAGNTDTQYF. The CDR3 DNA sequence: TGCAGCGTCGCTTTAGCGGGGAACACAGATACGCAGTATTTT.

The chain is built from TRBV7-9 and TRBJ2-1; D possibly corresponds to TRBD1 (5 bases). The CDR3 contains 13 residues. V lost 5 bases and J lost 4, with 9 bases in between. CDR1 and CDR2 (germline): SEHNR, FQNEAQ (reference sequence). CDR3 in amino acids: CASSTDSYNEQFF. The CDR3 DNA follows: TGTGCCAGCAGCACCGACAGTTACAATGAGCAGTTCTTC.

The chain combines TRBV19 with TRBJ1-5; D is undetermined. Per the germline V gene, CDR1 is LNHDA and CDR2 is SQIVND (reference sequence). The germline V and J ends were trimmed by 3 bases and 0 bases, with 15 bases remaining between them. The CDR3 spans 17 residues. CDR3: CASSIEWRQFSNQPQHF. As DNA, the CDR3 is TGTGCCAGTAGTATTGAGTGGCGGCAGTTTAGCAATCAGCCCCAGCATTTT.

This sequence joins TRBV7-2 and TRBJ2-1, with 9 bases fitting TRBD2. The CDR3 is made up of 15 amino acids. The J segment lost 4 bases and the V segment lost 3 bases, leaving 4 bases of the junction unmatched. CDR1 is SGHTA and CDR2 is FQGNSA in the germline V gene. CDR3 bases: TGTGCCAGCAGCTTGATAGCGGGGGCTTACAATGAGCAGTTCTTC. Protein product: CASSLIAGAYNEQFF.

This clone was recorded only once. V and J are TRBV11-3 and TRBJ2-3; no reliable D call. Germline V gives CDR1 SGHNT, CDR2 YENEEA. The V and J ends lost 1 base and 1 base respectively, with 12 bases between them. The CDR3 extends over 16 amino acids. The CDR3, as DNA: TGTGCCAGCAGCTTAGGCAGCTCCTCACGCACAGATACGCAGTATTTT. Its protein is CASSLGSSSRTDTQYF.

This chain links TRBV28 with TRBJ2-7; no firm D call. Germline V lookup: CDR1 MDHEN, CDR2 SYDVKM. This CDR3 has 15 amino acids. V was pared by 6 bases and J by 3 bases, with 18 bases between. CDR3 DNA: TGTGCCAGCAGCCGATCTGTTGTAGTTTTCTACGAGCAGTACTTC. Translating it yields CASSRSVVVFYEQYF.

The rearrangement uses TRBV2 and TRBJ2-3; perhaps TRBD1 as D (5 bases). The germline CDR1 and CDR2 sequences are SNHLY and FYNNEI. V lost 4 bases and J 2 bases, leaving 10 bases between the germline ends. This CDR3 region has 14 residues. The CDR3 DNA sequence: TGTGCCAGCAGTGGAGGACATTACACAGATACGCAGTATTTT. Encoded protein: CASSGGHYTDTQYF. Based on the CDR3 plus reference TRBV2 and TRBJ2-3, the full variable domain is EPEVTQTPSHQVTQMGQEVILRCVPISNHLYFYWYRQILGQKVEFLVSFYNNEISEKSEIFDDQFSVERPDGSNFTLKIRSTKLEDSAMYFCASSGGHYTDTQYFGPGTRLTVL.

This clone has only one observation. The gene calls are TRBV19 and TRBJ1-2; perhaps TRBD1 as D (6 bases). Germline loops: CDR1 LNHDA, CDR2 SQIVND (reference sequence). Between the trimmed V and J ends, which lost 3 bases and 4 bases, there was a span of 15 bases. The CDR3 extends over 15 amino acids. CDR3: CASSMVWEGGYGYTF. The CDR3 coding sequence is TGTGCCAGTAGTATGGTCTGGGAAGGGGGCTATGGCTACACCTTC.

V gene TRBV27 combines with J gene TRBJ2-3; D possibly uses TRBD1 or TRBD2 (5 bases each). V shed 10 bases and J shed 3 bases, with 17 bases lying between them. In germline, CDR1 is MNHEY, CDR2 SMNVEV (reference sequence). CDR3 length: 14 amino acids. CDR3 sequence (DNA): TGTGCCACCTCAACGGGGCCCGGGACAGATACGCAGTATTTT. Translating gives CATSTGPGTDTQYF.

The chain joins TRBV18 to TRBJ1-4; the D gene is possibly TRBD1 (5 bases). The length of the CDR3 is 14 residues. Germline assignment: CDR1 KGHSH and CDR2 LQKENI. V was clipped by 6 bases and J by 7 bases, with 15 bases between them. The CDR3 loop is CASSSGAGGEKLFF. The CDR3 DNA sequence: TGTGCCAGCTCCTCCGGCGCGGGGGGTGAAAAACTGTTTTTT.

This sequence joins TRBV5-1 and TRBJ2-1, with D unclear. Germline V gives CDR1 SGHRS, CDR2 YFSETQ. Trimming took off 7 bases at V and 7 bases at J, with 18 bases between the two ends. The CDR3 sequence is 14 residues long. In nucleotides, the CDR3 is TGCGCCAGCGCCCCAGCGCCGGCAATAAATGAGCAGTTCTTC. This codes for CASAPAPAINEQFF.

The chain combines TRBV18 with TRBJ2-2; 9 nucleotides align to TRBD1. Germline CDR1 is KGHSH and CDR2 is LQKENI. With 4 bases clipped from V and 5 bases from J, the junction kept 5 bases outside the gene matches. There are 15 residues in the CDR3. For the CDR3, the DNA is TGTGCCAGCTCACTACAGGGGGCCAAAACCGGGGAGCTGTTTTTT. Its translation: CASSLQGAKTGELFF.

This clone was counted a few times. The V call is TRBV2, the J call TRBJ2-7, with D hard to call. The CDR3 extends over 12 amino acids. Germline V lookup: CDR1 SNHLY, CDR2 FYNNEI. Trimming took 3 bases from V and 4 from J, leaving 7 bases between them. This CDR3 is CASSDLPYEQYF. DNA of the CDR3: TGTGCCAGCAGTGATCTACCGTACGAGCAGTACTTC.